A single sample is the source of the 21 T cell receptor beta chains below, sequenced in a study of blood T cell repertoires in COVID-19. Only in-frame clones appear in the TCRdb table, and some are missing; sequencing was by immunoSEQ multiplex PCR. This sample has about 300,000 clones; about 85% occur once, and the top ten carry about 6%. Sequencing was done on a sample of PBMCs or T cells enriched from blood (not recorded which). The receptors stem from a woman younger than 45 who had recovered from COVID-19.

The chain links TRBV2 to TRBJ1-6, with TRBD1 matching over 7 bases. The junction had 5 bases not matched to a gene; V was cut back by 6 bases and J by 0 bases. Germline CDR1 reads SNHLY; CDR2 reads FYNNEI. There are 16 residues in the CDR3. CDR3 sequence: CASRSGTDSYNSPLHF. DNA for the CDR3: TGTGCCAGCAGGTCCGGGACAGACTCCTATAATTCACCCCTCCACTTT. The full variable domain, with the rest looked up from reference TRBV2 and TRBJ1-6, is EPEVTQTPSHQVTQMGQEVILRCVPISNHLYFYWYRQILGQKVEFLVSFYNNEISEKSEIFDDQFSVERPDGSNFTLKIRSTKLEDSAMYFCASRSGTDSYNSPLHFGNGTRLTVT.

The chain has TRBV15 and TRBJ1-3; 7 bases agree with TRBD1. Trimming at V came to 3 bases and at J to 0 bases, leaving 5 bases not matched to a gene. The CDR3 totals 16 residues. Germline lookup yields CDR1 LNHNV and CDR2 YYDKDF (reference sequence). This CDR3 reads CATSRGQPYSGNTIYF. CDR3 bases: TGTGCCACCAGCAGGGGACAGCCTTACTCTGGAAACACCATATATTTT.

Concerning this clone: The sample has other DNA sequences that encode this CDR3 too. The chain has TRBV6-1 and TRBJ1-2; TRBD1 might be the D (5 bases). Per germline, CDR1 MNHNS and CDR2 SASEGT. V was trimmed by 2 bases and J by 3 bases, leaving 10 bases between them. The CDR3 consists of 14 residues. CDR3 in amino acids: CASSETQGDYGYTF. The CDR3 DNA reads TGTGCCAGCAGTGAAACGCAGGGTGACTATGGCTACACCTTC.

This chain joins TRBV5-6 and TRBJ2-7; D might be TRBD1 (6 bases). The ends were cut back, 5 bases at V and 5 bases at J, with 11 bases in the middle. The V gene's germline CDR1 is SGHDT and CDR2 YYEEEE. This CDR3 is built from 12 residues. This CDR3 reads CASSSYRDEQYF. The CDR3 DNA reads TGTGCCAGCAGTTCATACAGGGACGAGCAGTACTTC.

This clone occurred once. J is TRBJ2-7 and V is TRBV3-1 (or the pseudogene TRBV3-2); tentative D call: TRBD2 (6 bases). This CDR3 contains 14 residues. The germline V gene encodes CDR1 LGHDT and CDR2 YNNKEL (reference sequence). The V and J ends lost 4 bases and 3 bases respectively, with 13 bases between them. In DNA form, the CDR3 reads TGTGCCAGCAGCCCCCTCGGGGGTAACTACGAGCAGTACTTC. Protein: CASSPLGGNYEQYF.

The rearrangement uses TRBV6-4 and TRBJ2-1; 8 positions agree with TRBD2. The CDR3 is 15 residues long. With 5 bases clipped from V and 1 base from J, the junction kept 4 bases outside the gene matches. From germline, CDR1 is MRHNA and CDR2 SNTAGT. The CDR3 loop is CASSIERGSYNEQFF. The CDR3 region has the DNA TGTGCCAGCAGTATCGAGCGGGGGTCCTACAATGAGCAGTTCTTC.

Comment on this clone: Sequence at one end of the junction differs from germline and may be a read error. This chain joins TRBV3-1 (or the pseudogene TRBV3-2) and TRBJ1-6; a possible D gene is TRBD1 (6 bases). Germline lookup yields CDR1 LGHDT and CDR2 YNNKEL (reference sequence). The CDR3 sequence is 14 residues long. This CDR3 is CASSQDRLLSPPHF. DNA for the CDR3: TGTGCCAGCAGCCAGGACAGATTACTCTCACCCCCCCACTTT.

The chain has TRBV29-1 and TRBJ2-4, with 10 bases lining up with TRBD2. Germline CDR1 reads SQVTM; CDR2 reads ANQGSEA. The junction had 3 bases not matched to a gene; V was cut back by 1 base and J by 6 bases. This CDR3 spans 14 amino acids. The CDR3 bases are TGCAGCGTTGAAGTAGGGACTAGCGTAAACATTCAGTACTTC. This codes for CSVEVGTSVNIQYF.

The chain uses TRBV7-2 and TRBJ1-1; D unresolved. Germline-derived CDR1 and CDR2 are SGHTA and FQGNSA. Trimming pared 3 bases from V and 7 bases from J, leaving 15 bases between. There are 14 residues in the CDR3. The CDR3 protein is CASSFPGSRLEAFF. The CDR3 nucleotides read TGTGCCAGCAGCTTCCCGGGATCGAGGCTTGAAGCTTTCTTT.

This chain links TRBV6-2 or TRBV6-3 with TRBJ1-1, with a weak D call TRBD1 (5 bases). V was shortened by 5 bases and J by 0 bases, with 13 bases between the two germline ends. The CDR3 loop spans 15 amino acids. Germline assignment: CDR1 MNHEY and CDR2 SVGEGT. CDR3: CASSRLVTVNTEAFF. CDR3 DNA sequence: TGTGCCAGCAGTCGACTGGTGACAGTGAACACTGAAGCTTTCTTT.

The sample holds one count of this clone. The chain is built from TRBV12-5 and TRBJ2-7, with D possibly matching TRBD1 (6 bases). Germline V gene lookup returns CDR1 LGHNT and CDR2 FRNRAP. CDR3 length: 16 amino acids. V was trimmed by 2 bases and J by 6 bases, leaving 20 bases between them. DNA of the CDR3: TGTGCTAGTGGTTTGTCACAGGGAGCCTCGTATGGCGAGCAGTACTTC. Translating it yields CASGLSQGASYGEQYF. The variable domain in full, with the rest retrieved from reference TRBV12-5 and TRBJ2-7, is DARVTQTPRHKVTEMGQEVTMRCQPILGHNTVFWYRQTMMQGLELLAYFRNRAPLDDSGMPKDRFSAEMPDATLATLKIQPSEPRDSAVYFCASGLSQGASYGEQYFGPGTRLTVT.

The rearrangement joins TRBV18 to TRBJ1-6, with TRBD1 matching over 7 bases. The CDR3 runs 14 residues. The germline V gene encodes CDR1 KGHSH and CDR2 LQKENI. V was pared by 5 bases and J by 9 bases, with 7 bases of the junction left unmatched. DNA for the CDR3: TGTGCCAGCTCAAATAGACAGGGTGGTTCACCCCTCCACTTT. Translating it yields CASSNRQGGSPLHF.

The chain carries TRBV4-1 and TRBJ2-7, with D perhaps matching TRBD1 (6 bases). CDR3 length: 13 residues. The germline CDR1 and CDR2 sequences are MGHRA and YSYEKL. V gave up 5 bases and J gave up 7 bases, with 15 bases separating them. DNA for the CDR3: TGCGCCAGCAGCTTCACTCGGACAGAAGAGCAGTACTTC. Its protein is CASSFTRTEEQYF.

This clone turned up a few times. The V call is TRBV25-1, the J call TRBJ2-1; possibly TRBD2 for D (7 bases). V was clipped by 4 bases and J by 5 bases, with 18 bases between them. The CDR3 is made up of 16 amino acids. CDR1 and CDR2 (germline): MGHDK, SYGVNS. The chain's CDR3 is CASSAWGGQGNNEQFF. The CDR3, as DNA: TGTGCCAGCAGTGCTTGGGGGGGGCAAGGAAACAATGAGCAGTTCTTC. The full variable domain, with the rest looked up from reference TRBV25-1 and TRBJ2-1, is EADIYQTPRYLVIGTGKKITLECSQTMGHDKMYWYQQDPGMELHLIHYSYGVNSTEKGDLSSESTVSRIRTEHFPLTLESARPSHTSQYLCASSAWGGQGNNEQFFGPGTRLTVL.

The chain joins TRBV7-2 to TRBJ2-7; 9 bases are a match to TRBD2. Germline CDR1 reads SGHTA; CDR2 reads FQGNSA. V lost 7 bases to trimming and J lost 6 bases; unmatched junction nucleotides: 16. The CDR3 runs 16 residues. CDR3 loop: CASNPREAGGLGEQYF. CDR3 DNA: TGTGCCAGCAACCCTAGGGAGGCGGGGGGGCTGGGCGAGCAGTACTTC.

This clone was recorded only once. The chain joins TRBV19 to TRBJ1-1, with D maybe TRBD1 (5 bases). The length of the CDR3 is 13 residues. Between the trimmed V and J ends, which lost 3 bases and 6 bases, there was a span of 11 bases. Germline V lookup: CDR1 LNHDA, CDR2 SQIVND (reference sequence). The CDR3 protein is CASSMGGSSEAFF. In nucleotides, the CDR3 is TGTGCCAGTAGTATGGGGGGTTCCTCTGAAGCTTTCTTT.

The chain links TRBV2 to TRBJ1-5; the D is unclear. V lost 5 bases, J lost 2 bases, and 10 bases lay in between. CDR3 length equals 14 residues. The germline CDR1 and CDR2 sequences are SNHLY and FYNNEI. Here the CDR3 reads CASSRSEGNQPQHF. The CDR3 DNA reads TGTGCCAGCAGTCGATCAGAGGGCAATCAGCCCCAGCATTTT.

J is TRBJ1-1 and V is TRBV5-5, with no clear D. CDR1 is SGHKS, CDR2 YYEKEE, per germline (reference sequence). CDR3 size: 12 residues. V was cut by 4 bases and J by 2 bases, with 6 bases left in between. CDR3 protein: CASSSYNTEAFF. CDR3 nucleotide sequence: TGTGCCAGCAGCAGCTATAACACTGAAGCTTTCTTT.

The chain combines TRBV12-3 or TRBV12-4 with TRBJ1-2, with 8 bases aligning to TRBD1. This CDR3 has 12 residues. V shed 5 bases and J 7 bases; nucleotides not matched to a gene: 3. CDR3 sequence (DNA): TGTGCCAGCAGTCGGACAGGGAGTGGCTACACCTTC. Residues: CASSRTGSGYTF.

The V gene is TRBV14, the J gene TRBJ1-1; D not certain. The CDR3 runs 20 residues. Germline V gene lookup returns CDR1 SGHDN and CDR2 FVKESK. V lost 1 base and J lost 1, with 25 bases in between. DNA for the CDR3: TGTGCCAGCAGCCAAGGCCTCCTAGGGCGCGGGGTTAGCGGGAACACTGAAGCTTTCTTT. Translated, it gives CASSQGLLGRGVSGNTEAFF.

This clone was counted between two and nine times. V usage is TRBV5-4 and J usage is TRBJ1-5; a weak D match, TRBD1 (5 bases). The CDR3 covers 13 residues. The ends were cut back, 0 bases at V and 9 bases at J, with 10 bases in the middle. Looked up from germline, CDR1 is SGHNT and CDR2 is YYREEE (reference sequence). The CDR3 is CASSLAGALPQHF. For the CDR3, the DNA is TGTGCCAGCAGCTTGGCTGGGGCTTTGCCCCAGCATTTT.